This record concerns one T cell receptor (beta chain) sequence. Its antigen is unidentified. The TCRbeta library incorporated unique molecular identifiers. TCRdb reanalysed the PCR reads using MiXCR and keeps one entry per CDR3 protein. The sample has 700,000 to 950,000 distinct CDR3 sequences, less than 20% seen once. This sample is drawn from a study of T-cell reconstitution after alpha-beta-depleted transplantation in children. Study observations and caveats: At the one-year point after transplant, T-cell counts and TCRbeta diversity were found to come mostly from T cells that had been newly produced. At around two months after transplant, the alpha-beta T cells were reportedly derived from several hundred expanded clones that came from non-depleted graft cells.

This CDR3 is built from 14 residues. This TCR was recovered from a male patient aged 5 to 17 who had a stem cell transplant for acute lymphoblastic leukemia, so the T cells may come from the graft donor. The sample was PBMCs, mostly from graft donor cells, taken 360 days after TCRalphabeta/CD19-depleted stem cell transplant. V is TRBV21-1 and J is TRBJ2-1. TRBV21-1 is deemed a pseudogene. The CDR3 nucleotides are TGTGCCAGCAGCAAGGAGAGCTCCTACAATGAGCAGTTCTTC. This translates into CASSKESSYNEQFF.